The 25 T cell receptor beta chains in this list originate from one sample, sequenced in a study of T-cell memory formation after mild COVID-19. TCRdb ran MiXCR on the 5' RACE reads and lists one entry per CDR3 protein. Of under 300,000 distinct CDR3 sequences listed, around 16% are singletons. The sample was PBMCs or a T cell subset sorted from them (not recorded which). All receptors come from a man between 18 and 35 years old who had mild COVID-19 (a few samples of this study predate the infection). Cell type and time point are not known.

This clonotype has ten or more counts. The chain recombines TRBV3-1 with TRBJ2-7, with D tentatively TRBD1 (6 bases). The CDR3 loop spans 13 amino acids. Trimming left V 1 base short and J 6 bases short, with 10 bases between. The germline CDR1 and CDR2 sequences are LGHDT and YNNKEL (reference sequence). The CDR3 loop reads CASSQGDTLEQYF. The CDR3 DNA reads as TGTGCCAGCAGCCAAGGGGACACTCTCGAGCAGTACTTC.

This clonotype came up many times. The chain has TRBV5-4 and TRBJ2-7; D call uncertain. Trimming took 7 bases from V and 0 from J, leaving 14 bases between them. The germline V gene has CDR1 SGHNT and CDR2 YYREEE (reference sequence). This CDR3 is 14 amino acids long. The CDR3 DNA is TGTGCCAGCTCTACGGCGCCGTACTCCTACGAGCAGTACGTC. This translates into CASSTAPYSYEQYV.

This clonotype was seen only a few times. The chain couples TRBV5-1 to TRBJ1-6; D remains unclear. The ends were cut back, 2 bases at V and 12 bases at J, with 9 bases in the middle. Looked up from germline, CDR1 is SGHRS and CDR2 is YFSETQ. The CDR3 totals 12 residues. The CDR3 DNA is TGCGCCAGCAGCTTCGGCGAGCAACCCCTCCACTTT. This encodes CASSFGEQPLHF.

V and J are TRBV13 and TRBJ2-1; possible D gene TRBD2, 6 bases. The CDR3 contains 16 residues. Germline lookup yields CDR1 PRHDT and CDR2 FYEKMQ (reference sequence). The V and J ends lost 5 bases and 9 bases respectively, with 23 bases between them. CDR3 bases: TGTGCCAGCAGCCACCGACTAGGGAGAAGTCCTCTTGAGCAGTTCTTC. The encoded protein is CASSHRLGRSPLEQFF.

This clonotype has just a few counts. This chain joins TRBV11-3 and TRBJ1-4, with 8 bases lining up with TRBD1. This CDR3 contains 16 residues. CDR1 is SGHNT and CDR2 is YENEEA in the germline V gene. After removal of 1 base from V and 8 bases from J, the junction contained 9 bases not matched to a gene. The CDR3 coding sequence is TGTGCCAGCAGCTTAGTAGGCCGGACAGGGACCGAAAAACTGTTTTTT. The encoded protein is CASSLVGRTGTEKLFF. The entire variable domain, with the rest obtained from reference TRBV11-3 and TRBJ1-4, is as follows: EAGVVQSPRYKIIEKKQPVAFWCNPISGHNTLYWYLQNLGQGPELLIRYENEEAVDDSQLPKDRFSAERLKGVDSTLKIQPAELGDSAVYLCASSLVGRTGTEKLFFGSGTQLSVL.

In its sample, this clonotype was seen a few times. CDR3 sequence (DNA): TGTGCCAGCAGCCCGAGACAGGGGCGGAACACTGAAGCTTTCTTT. Translating gives CASSPRQGRNTEAFF. The chain has TRBV7-2 and TRBJ1-1; 8 bases agree with TRBD1. CDR1 and CDR2 from the germline V gene are SGHTA and FQGNSA. The CDR3 spans 15 residues. The V segment lost 5 bases and the J segment 1 base; nucleotides outside the gene matches: 6.

This clonotype was detected only a few times. This chain connects TRBV7-2 to TRBJ2-7; TRBD1 matches at 7 bases. The length of the CDR3 is 14 residues. V shed 5 bases, J shed 9 bases, and the junction held 13 bases outside the gene matches. Germline-derived CDR1 and CDR2 are SGHTA and FQGNSA. CDR3 sequence (DNA): TGTGCCAGCAGCCCGGGGACAGCACTACGAGGGCAGTACTTC. It translates to CASSPGTALRGQYF.

A few counts support this clonotype. V gene TRBV4-3 combines with J gene TRBJ2-1; the D gene is possibly TRBD2 (5 bases). Per germline, CDR1 LGHNA and CDR2 YSLEER. V lost 2 bases to trimming and J lost 1 base, with 15 bases between them. The CDR3 extends over 17 amino acids. CDR3 residues: CASSQPFGAVSYNEQFF. The CDR3 nucleotides read TGCGCCAGCAGCCAACCATTTGGAGCGGTGTCCTACAATGAGCAGTTCTTC.

In this sample, this clonotype turned up a few times. The chain has TRBV19 and TRBJ2-7; possible D gene TRBD1, 6 bases. Germline V gives CDR1 LNHDA, CDR2 SQIVND (reference sequence). V lost 9 bases and J 3 bases, leaving 15 bases between the germline ends. The CDR3 loop spans 13 amino acids. The CDR3 region is CASSRDKFYEQYF. The CDR3 nucleotides are TGTGCCAGCTCCCGGGACAAGTTCTACGAGCAGTACTTC.

J is TRBJ1-4 and V is TRBV2; D is unresolved. This CDR3 has 14 amino acids. Germline V gives CDR1 SNHLY, CDR2 FYNNEI. V gave up 8 bases and J gave up 8 bases, with 18 bases separating them. The CDR3 loop reads CASANTTTREKLFF. The CDR3 DNA sequence: TGTGCCAGCGCGAACACCACTACTCGGGAAAAACTGTTTTTT.

About this clonotype: Being one base from a much bigger clone, this may be a read error. V and J are TRBV6-6 and TRBJ1-2; TRBD1 might be the D (6 bases). Trimming left V 11 bases short and J 8 bases short, with 18 bases between. CDR1 MNHNY and CDR2 SVGAGI come from the germline V gene (reference sequence). This CDR3 region has 12 residues. The CDR3 coding sequence is TGTGCCGCCGGCCCCATGGGGGCCGGCTACACCTTC. It is translated as CAAGPMGAGYTF.

The table lists this clonotype with a few counts. The chain joins TRBV5-6 to TRBJ2-2; D gene ambiguous. The CDR3 has 13 residues. V was shortened by 5 bases and J by 4 bases, with 9 bases between the two germline ends. CDR1 is SGHDT and CDR2 is YYEEEE in the germline V gene. The CDR3 DNA follows: TGTGCCAGCAGTTGGGCAGCCACCGGGGAGCTGTTTTTT. It translates to CASSWAATGELFF. Drawing the rest from reference TRBV5-6 and TRBJ2-2, the complete variable domain is DAGVTQSPTHLIKTRGQQVTLRCSPKSGHDTVSWYQQALGQGPQFIFQYYEEEERQRGNFPDRFSGHQFPNYSSELNVNALLLGDSALYLCASSWAATGELFFGEGSRLTVL.

This chain connects TRBV2 to TRBJ1-2; unclear D gene. Germline values: CDR1 SNHLY, CDR2 FYNNEI. V was shortened by 6 bases and J by 3 bases, with 14 bases between the two germline ends. The CDR3 covers 14 residues. CDR3 amino acids: CASSPTPGYYGYTF. CDR3 sequence (DNA): TGTGCCAGCAGCCCAACCCCGGGCTACTATGGCTACACCTTC.

This clonotype was counted a single time. The chain has TRBV10-3 and TRBJ1-2, with a possible D match to TRBD1 (5 bases). The CDR3 loop spans 14 amino acids. The V and J ends lost 0 bases and 5 bases respectively, with 10 bases between them. The germline CDR1 and CDR2 sequences are ENHRY and SYGVKD. The CDR3 DNA sequence: TGTGCCATCAGTGAGTCGACAGCCCAGTATGGCTACACCTTC. Translation: CAISESTAQYGYTF.

This clonotype was observed a single time. The rearrangement links TRBV12-3 or TRBV12-4 to TRBJ1-1; 9 nucleotides align to TRBD1. V dropped 5 bases and J dropped 3; count of bases not matched to a gene: 13. The CDR3 spans 17 residues. This CDR3 is CASSPGTGNRGYTEAFF. In DNA, the CDR3 is TGTGCCAGCAGTCCAGGGACAGGGAATAGGGGGTACACTGAAGCTTTCTTT.

This clonotype came up a few times. The chain employs TRBV5-1 and TRBJ1-1, with D uncertain. The CDR3 length is 13 residues. The germline gives CDR1 SGHRS, CDR2 YFSETQ. Between the trimmed V and J ends, which lost 4 bases and 3 bases, there was a span of 10 bases. The chain's CDR3 is CASSESTDTEAFF. CDR3 sequence (DNA): TGCGCCAGCAGCGAGAGTACCGACACTGAAGCTTTCTTT.

In DNA form, the CDR3 reads TGTGCCAGCAGGTCCCAGGGGGACTCTGGAAACACCATATATTTT. This codes for CASRSQGDSGNTIYF. This chain connects TRBV7-9 to TRBJ1-3, with 7 bases identical to TRBD1. Germline CDR1 reads SEHNR; CDR2 reads FQNEAQ (reference sequence). This CDR3 has 15 amino acids. Trimming cost V 6 bases and J 0 bases; bases outside gene matches: 5.

The V gene is TRBV4-3, the J gene TRBJ2-2, with D unclear. With 5 bases removed from V and 2 bases from J, the gap between germline ends came to 18 bases. In germline, CDR1 is LGHNA, CDR2 YSLEER. The CDR3 loop spans 17 amino acids. CDR3 protein: CASSSRTQPRNTGELFF. As DNA, the CDR3 is TGCGCCAGCAGCTCACGGACCCAGCCCAGAAACACCGGGGAGCTGTTTTTT.

This chain connects TRBV6-5 to TRBJ1-2, with TRBD1 as a possible D gene (5 bases). The CDR3 runs 16 residues. Germline V gene sequence: CDR1 MNHEY, CDR2 SVGAGI. Trimming took 4 bases from V and 2 from J, leaving 17 bases between them. The CDR3: CASSSPQAPSNYGYTF. The CDR3 coding sequence is TGTGCCAGCAGTTCTCCACAGGCTCCCTCCAACTATGGCTACACCTTC.

The gene calls are TRBV7-9 and TRBJ2-1, with D perhaps matching TRBD1 or TRBD2 (6 bases each). The CDR3 spans 17 residues. The germline V and J ends were trimmed by 6 bases and 5 bases, with 23 bases remaining between them. CDR1 is SEHNR, CDR2 FQNEAQ, per germline (reference sequence). CDR3 residues: CASRVPYGGGPHNEQFF. The CDR3 DNA reads TGTGCCAGCAGGGTCCCCTATGGAGGGGGGCCCCACAATGAGCAGTTCTTC. The entire variable domain, with the rest obtained from reference TRBV7-9 and TRBJ2-1, is as follows: DTGVSQNPRHKITKRGQNVTFRCDPISEHNRLYWYRQTLGQGPEFLTYFQNEAQLEKSRLLSDRFSAERPKGSFSTLEIQRTEQGDSAMYLCASRVPYGGGPHNEQFFGPGTRLTVL.

This chain joins TRBV5-1 and TRBJ1-6; tentative D call: TRBD1 (5 bases). The CDR3 is 14 residues long. Germline V gene data show CDR1 as SGHRS and CDR2 as YFSETQ. V was trimmed by 4 bases and J by 8 bases, leaving 13 bases between them. The CDR3 DNA reads TGCGCCAGCAGCCTCCGGGGCTTCCATTCACCCCTCCACTTT. It is translated as CASSLRGFHSPLHF.

V is TRBV12-3 or TRBV12-4 and J is TRBJ1-2; possibly TRBD1 for D (6 bases). Trimming pared 7 bases from V and 6 bases from J, leaving 15 bases between. This CDR3 comprises 13 residues. DNA for the CDR3: TGTGCCAGCAATAAACAGGGTTGGGATGGCTACACCTTC. Protein: CASNKQGWDGYTF.

The chain uses TRBV7-2 and TRBJ2-3; 9 nucleotides align to TRBD2. Germline V gene sequence: CDR1 SGHTA, CDR2 FQGNSA. This CDR3 is built from 15 residues. V dropped 5 bases and J dropped 2; count of bases not matched to a gene: 5. The CDR3 protein is CASSRGLAYTDTQYF. The DNA of the CDR3 is TGTGCCAGCAGCCGCGGACTAGCGTACACAGATACGCAGTATTTT. The full variable domain, completed using reference TRBV7-2 and TRBJ2-3, is GAGVSQSPSNKVTEKGKDVELRCDPISGHTALYWYRQSLGQGLEFLIYFQGNSAPDKSGLPSDRFSAERTGGSVSTLTIQRTQQEDSAVYLCASSRGLAYTDTQYFGPGTRLTVL.

The V call is TRBV7-9, the J call TRBJ2-3, with D maybe TRBD1 (6 bases). This CDR3 has 15 amino acids. Germline CDR1 SEHNR, CDR2 FQNEAQ (reference sequence). V was shortened by 4 bases and J by 1 base, with 12 bases between the two germline ends. The CDR3 is CASSSWGRRTDTQYF. DNA of the CDR3: TGTGCCAGCAGCTCATGGGGGCGGCGCACAGATACGCAGTATTTT.

V and J are TRBV16 and TRBJ2-7; D perhaps matches TRBD1 (6 bases). V was cut by 2 bases and J by 5 bases, with 13 bases left in between. The CDR3 contains 14 residues. CDR1 is KGHSY, CDR2 FQNENV, per germline. CDR3 sequence (DNA): TGTGCCAGCAGCCAAGCAGGGGCGCAGCACGAGCAGTACTTC. Translation: CASSQAGAQHEQYF. The full variable domain, with the rest looked up from reference TRBV16 and TRBJ2-7, is GEEVAQTPKHLVRGEGQKAKLYCAPIKGHSYVFWYQQVLKNEFKFLISFQNENVFDETGMPKERFSAKCLPNSPCSLEIQATKLEDSAVYFCASSQAGAQHEQYFGPGTRLTVT.